The present TCR beta chain was sequenced within a study of T-cell reconstitution after alpha-beta-depleted transplantation in children. TCRbeta library preparation incorporated unique molecular identifiers. Each CDR3 protein gets one entry after TCRdb re-called the PCR reads with MiXCR. The data contain about 980,000 distinct CDR3 sequences, roughly 29% of them singletons. General study results and limits: TCRbeta diversity was high at day 60 in some patients (a result of surviving recipient T cells and thymic progenitors). Reportedly, alpha-beta T cells present about two months post-transplant originated from several hundred expanded clones of graft origin. Most T-cell counts and diversity one year after the transplant came from T cells that were newly produced.

Germline V gene sequence: CDR1 LGHNA, CDR2 YNFKEQ. V shed 1 base, J shed 2 bases, and the junction held 8 bases outside the gene matches. This CDR3 is 18 amino acids long. There are a few counts of this clonotype. Its antigen is still unknown. Sequencing was performed on PBMCs, mostly from graft donor cells, taken 360 days after TCRalphabeta/CD19-depleted stem cell transplant. The chain carries TRBV4-2 and TRBJ2-2; TRBD1 matches at 9 bases. The TCR comes from a boy under three years old who had a stem cell transplant for SCID, so the T cells may come from the graft donor. CDR3 sequence: CASSQGVLDRGNTGELFF. CDR3 coding DNA: TGTGCCAGCAGCCAAGGGGTTCTGGACAGGGGTAACACCGGGGAGCTGTTTTTT.